Below, 30 T cell receptor beta chains from the same sample are listed, as sequenced in a study of cytomegalovirus exposure and HLA in healthy donors. The PCR made use of 60 Vbeta and 13 Jbeta primers. TCRdb's table, derived via immunoSEQ multiplex PCR, lists solely in-frame clones and lacks some. The top ten clones hold 2% to 2.5% of a sample with some 98,000 clones, less than 80% of them seen once. The sample consisted of PBMCs. The receptor set was obtained from a man aged 35 to 55 in good health and CMV-seronegative.

The chain recombines TRBV27 with TRBJ2-1; D might be TRBD2 (6 bases). Germline CDR1 is MNHEY and CDR2 is SMNVEV (reference sequence). The V gene lost 0 bases and the J gene lost 9 bases, with 27 bases spanning the gap. This CDR3 is built from 19 residues. In DNA form, the CDR3 reads TGTGCCAGCAGTTTATCGGGACCGGGCGGGGCTGTGATAATCGGTGAGCAGTTCTTC. Encoded protein: CASSLSGPGGAVIIGEQFF.

A few counts support this clone. This sequence joins TRBV11-2 and TRBJ2-5, with D perhaps matching TRBD1 (6 bases). V lost 5 bases and J 4 bases, leaving 14 bases between the germline ends. The germline CDR1 and CDR2 sequences are SGHAT and FQNNGV. The CDR3 consists of 14 residues. In DNA, the CDR3 is TGTGCCAGCAGCCCACAGGGTGGACGAGAGACCCAGTACTTC. Protein: CASSPQGGRETQYF.

J is TRBJ1-2 and V is TRBV5-6; D may be TRBD1 (6 bases). This CDR3 spans 14 amino acids. CDR1 and CDR2 from the germline V gene are SGHDT and YYEEEE. In nucleotides, the CDR3 is TGTGCAGTATCCCGGGTCCGGGGGGGCAACGGCTACACCTTC. This translates into CAVSRVRGGNGYTF.

V is TRBV11-2 and J is TRBJ1-3; D possibly corresponds to TRBD1 (6 bases). CDR1 is SGHAT and CDR2 is FQNNGV in the germline V gene. With 7 bases removed from V and 0 bases from J, the gap between germline ends came to 22 bases. The length of the CDR3 is 18 residues. The CDR3 DNA reads as TGTGCCAGCACCTTCCGAGGGGGGGGCCAGAGCTCTGGAAACACCATATATTTT. This encodes CASTFRGGGQSSGNTIYF.

The chain employs TRBV28 and TRBJ1-2; tentative D call: TRBD1 (5 bases). The CDR3 extends over 14 amino acids. Germline V CDR1 and CDR2: MDHEN, SYDVKM. With 6 bases removed from V and 7 bases from J, the gap between germline ends came to 18 bases. The CDR3 DNA reads as TGTGCCAGCAGAGACGACAGAGGTGTAACTGGCTACACCTTC. Its translation is CASRDDRGVTGYTF.

The gene calls are TRBV4-1 and TRBJ2-1; 8 bases fit TRBD2. Germline V gene sequence: CDR1 MGHRA, CDR2 YSYEKL. The CDR3 has 17 amino acids. V lost 1 base and J lost 6; bases outside the gene matches: 11. The DNA for the CDR3 is TGCGCCAGCAGCCAAGTCGCGATCACTAGCGGCGGCAATGAGCAGTTCTTC. Translating it yields CASSQVAITSGGNEQFF.

J is TRBJ2-2 and V is TRBV2; 8 positions match TRBD1. V lost 7 bases to trimming and J lost 5 bases; unmatched junction nucleotides: 6. The CDR3 sequence is 14 residues long. The germline V gene has CDR1 SNHLY and CDR2 FYNNEI. CDR3 bases: TGTGCCAGCATCCGGACAGGGCGAACCGGGGAGCTGTTTTTT. This codes for CASIRTGRTGELFF.

This chain joins TRBV4-2 and TRBJ2-3, with 7 positions matching TRBD1. Unmatched junction bases numbered 4, after V lost 0 bases and J lost 1 base. The CDR3 contains 16 residues. Germline CDR1 LGHNA, CDR2 YNFKEQ. CDR3 amino acids: CASSQEMTGRTDTQYF. CDR3 sequence (DNA): TGTGCCAGCAGCCAAGAAATGACAGGGCGCACAGATACGCAGTATTTT.

As for this clone: Additional DNA sequences in this sample encode the identical CDR3. The genes are TRBV5-6 and TRBJ2-7, with a possible D match to TRBD1 (5 bases). This CDR3 region has 13 residues. V was trimmed by 2 bases and J by 2 bases, leaving 8 bases between them. The germline gives CDR1 SGHDT, CDR2 YYEEEE. CDR3 sequence reads: CASSLDRAYEQYF. In DNA, the CDR3 is TGTGCCAGCAGCTTAGACAGAGCCTACGAGCAGTACTTC.

This chain joins TRBV30 and TRBJ2-7, with 8 bases aligning to TRBD1. The germline gives CDR1 GTSNPN, CDR2 SVGIG (reference sequence). Trimming took 1 base from V and 0 from J; bases not matched to a gene: 2. The CDR3 totals 14 residues. CDR3 sequence reads: CAWSATGGSYEQYF. The CDR3 DNA reads as TGTGCCTGGAGTGCAACAGGGGGCTCCTACGAGCAGTACTTC. The complete variable domain, with remaining parts taken from reference TRBV30 and TRBJ2-7, reads SQTIHQWPATLVQPVGSPLSLECTVEGTSNPNLYWYRQAAGRGLQLLFYSVGIGQISSEVPQNLSASRPQDRQFILSSKKLLLSDSGFYLCAWSATGGSYEQYFGPGTRLTVT.

The chain combines TRBV6-1 with TRBJ1-1, with 7 bases identical to TRBD1. The CDR3 has 15 residues. V lost 5 bases and J lost 1; bases outside the gene matches: 7. CDR1 and CDR2 (germline): MNHNS, SASEGT. The CDR3 region is CASSRTGTANTEAFF. The CDR3 bases are TGTGCCAGCAGTAGGACCGGGACAGCGAACACTGAAGCTTTCTTT.

This clone was found a few times. The gene calls are TRBV11-2 and TRBJ2-7; 7 nucleotides agree with TRBD1. Trimming took 5 bases from V and 6 from J; bases not matched to a gene: 7. This CDR3 is built from 13 residues. Germline CDR1 and CDR2: SGHAT and FQNNGV. The DNA of the CDR3 is TGTGCCAGCAGCCCCGACAGGGTAGTCGAGCAGTACTTC. It encodes CASSPDRVVEQYF.

V gene TRBV9 combines with J gene TRBJ2-1; 8 bases agree with TRBD2. V gave up 8 bases and J gave up 3 bases; unmatched junction bases: 7. The CDR3 is made up of 14 amino acids. Germline CDR1 reads SGDLS; CDR2 reads YYNGEE. CDR3 residues: CASSGGQGYNEQFF. CDR3 nucleotides: TGTGCCAGTTCGGGGGGGCAGGGCTACAATGAGCAGTTCTTC.

The genes are TRBV7-2 and TRBJ2-1; 11 positions match TRBD2. V shed 4 bases and J 4 bases; nucleotides not matched to a gene: 3. The CDR3 totals 15 residues. Germline CDR1 is SGHTA and CDR2 is FQGNSA. CDR3 in amino acids: CASSSSSGGYNEQFF. CDR3 in DNA: TGTGCCAGCAGCTCATCTAGCGGGGGGTACAATGAGCAGTTCTTC. The whole variable domain, filled in from reference TRBV7-2 and TRBJ2-1, reads GAGVSQSPSNKVTEKGKDVELRCDPISGHTALYWYRQSLGQGLEFLIYFQGNSAPDKSGLPSDRFSAERTGGSVSTLTIQRTQQEDSAVYLCASSSSSGGYNEQFFGPGTRLTVL.

The chain joins TRBV7-8 to TRBJ2-1, with 10 bases fitting TRBD2. Germline V gene sequence: CDR1 SGHVS, CDR2 FQNEAQ. The V gene end was trimmed by 1 base and the J gene end by 16 bases; junction bases not matched to a gene: 4. The CDR3 runs to 12 residues. CDR3 in DNA: TGTGCCAGCAGCTTAGGAGCGGGAGGGAAATTCTTC. Its translation is CASSLGAGGKFF. Full variable domain (rest looked up from reference TRBV7-8 and TRBJ2-1): GAGVSQSPRYKVAKRGQDVALRCDPISGHVSLFWYQQALGQGPEFLTYFQNEAQLDKSGLPSDRFFAERPEGSVSTLKIQRTQQEDSAVYLCASSLGAGGKFFGPGTRLTVL.

The chain has TRBV5-1 and TRBJ2-1; D perhaps matches TRBD2 (5 bases). Germline V lookup: CDR1 SGHRS, CDR2 YFSETQ. V was cut by 0 bases and J by 9 bases, with 16 bases left in between. There are 15 residues in the CDR3. CDR3 bases: TGCGCCAGCAGCTTGGTTGCAGCGGCCCCAATTGAGCAGTTCTTC. Translated: CASSLVAAAPIEQFF.

Remarks on this clone: The CDR3 carries no conserved terminal phenylalanine or tryptophan, so it likely arises from a read error. The limits of the CDR3 on the DNA are not certain, so only TCRdb's listed CDR3 is given. The CDR3 sequence is CAISEPTGTAIL. V is TRBV10-3 and J is TRBJ1-5; TRBD1 is the table's D call and was not checked against the DNA. CDR1 and CDR2 (germline): ENHRY, SYGVKD. Counting both end residues, the CDR3 totals 12 amino acids.

The V and J genes are TRBV7-9 and TRBJ2-3; the D is unclear. The CDR3 consists of 14 residues. Trimming left V 6 bases short and J 0 bases short, with 10 bases between. CDR1 is SEHNR and CDR2 is FQNEAQ in the germline V gene (reference sequence). In DNA, the CDR3 is TGTGCCAGCAGGGAACAGAGTAGCACAGATACGCAGTATTTT. Protein product: CASREQSSTDTQYF.

V usage is TRBV6-5 and J usage is TRBJ2-1; tentatively, D is TRBD1 (6 bases). V lost 0 bases to trimming and J lost 10 bases, with 16 bases between them. CDR3 length: 15 residues. The germline gives CDR1 MNHEY, CDR2 SVGAGI. The CDR3 is CASSYSPLGTREQFF. The CDR3 nucleotides read TGTGCCAGCAGTTACTCTCCCTTAGGGACAAGGGAGCAGTTCTTC.

This clone was seen a few times. The rearrangement links TRBV27 to TRBJ2-3, with a tentative D call TRBD2 (6 bases). This CDR3 has 16 amino acids. Per the germline V gene, CDR1 is MNHEY and CDR2 is SMNVEV (reference sequence). V was shortened by 2 bases and J by 2 bases, with 14 bases between the two germline ends. The CDR3 spells CASSLLGGGVTDTQYF. CDR3 DNA sequence: TGTGCCAGCAGTTTACTCGGAGGAGGGGTCACAGATACGCAGTATTTT.

The chain joins TRBV9 to TRBJ2-7, with D maybe TRBD2 (6 bases). CDR1 is SGDLS, CDR2 YYNGEE, per germline. The CDR3 is 14 amino acids. The V gene lost 3 bases and the J gene lost 2 bases, with 12 bases spanning the gap. In DNA form, the CDR3 reads TGTGCCAGCAGCGCCGGATGGGGGGCCTACGAGCAGTACTTC. It yields the protein CASSAGWGAYEQYF.

This chain links TRBV7-2 with TRBJ2-1; TRBD2 matches at 8 bases. This CDR3 is built from 15 residues. V was clipped by 5 bases and J by 3 bases; unmatched bases: 6. The germline V gene has CDR1 SGHTA and CDR2 FQGNSA. The CDR3: CASSPFREGYNEQFF. CDR3 bases: TGTGCCAGCAGCCCCTTTCGGGAGGGCTACAATGAGCAGTTCTTC.

The chain uses TRBV9 and TRBJ1-5, with D perhaps TRBD1 (6 bases). Trimming stripped 4 bases from V and 4 bases from J, with 12 bases between. This CDR3 comprises 14 residues. Per germline, CDR1 SGDLS and CDR2 YYNGEE. In nucleotides, the CDR3 is TGTGCCAGCAGCCAGGACAGTGGGAATCAGCCCCAGCATTTT. Its protein product is CASSQDSGNQPQHF.

The V gene is TRBV7-9, the J gene TRBJ2-3; 13 bases line up with TRBD2. J gave up 2 bases and V 5 bases, and 4 bases lay outside the gene matches. Germline assignment: CDR1 SEHNR and CDR2 FQNEAQ (reference sequence). There are 16 residues in the CDR3. CDR3 in DNA: TGTGCCAGCAGCCCGACTAGCGGGGGGCCCACAGATACGCAGTATTTT. Translated: CASSPTSGGPTDTQYF.

The chain carries TRBV30 and TRBJ2-7; no clear D gene. From germline, CDR1 is GTSNPN and CDR2 SVGIG (reference sequence). This CDR3 spans 13 amino acids. Trimming took 3 bases from V and 4 from J, leaving 13 bases between them. The CDR3 protein is CAWRGIGFYEQYF. CDR3 bases: TGTGCCTGGAGGGGCATAGGATTTTACGAGCAGTACTTC.

Only a few counts were recorded for this clone. The chain combines TRBV7-2 with TRBJ2-7; weak D call: TRBD1 (5 bases). This CDR3 region has 15 residues. With 5 bases removed from V and 6 bases from J, the gap between germline ends came to 20 bases. CDR1 and CDR2 from the germline V gene are SGHTA and FQGNSA. The CDR3 region has the DNA TGTGCCAGCAGCCAAGGGGCCGGTCAGTACTCCGAGCAGTACTTC. Protein sequence: CASSQGAGQYSEQYF.

The chain recombines TRBV19 with TRBJ2-1; 8 bases are shared with TRBD2. The CDR3 covers 17 residues. The V and J ends lost 6 bases and 8 bases, in that order; junction bases with no gene match: 18. Per germline, CDR1 LNHDA and CDR2 SQIVND (reference sequence). The CDR3 is CASSSLRTSFAPYEQFF. The CDR3 DNA reads as TGTGCCAGTAGCTCACTCAGGACTAGCTTTGCCCCCTATGAGCAGTTCTTC.

This chain joins TRBV2 and TRBJ2-7; perhaps TRBD1 as D (6 bases). The CDR3 has 13 residues. The V end was cut by 5 bases, the J end by 5 bases, with 13 bases between. CDR1 and CDR2 from the germline V gene are SNHLY and FYNNEI. DNA of the CDR3: TGTGCCAGCAGTAACAGGGCGGGCGACGAGCAGTACTTC. Protein sequence: CASSNRAGDEQYF.

V is TRBV7-9 and J is TRBJ2-1, with a weak D call TRBD1 (6 bases). Germline assignment: CDR1 SEHNR and CDR2 FQNEAQ (reference sequence). The V end lost 1 base, the J end lost 5 bases, and 15 bases lay between the germline ends. The CDR3 extends over 16 amino acids. Here the CDR3 reads CASSLVSGGRNNEQFF. In DNA, the CDR3 is TGTGCCAGCAGCTTAGTTTCTGGGGGCAGGAACAATGAGCAGTTCTTC.

CDR3 amino acids: CASSPPGTVNTEAFF. The DNA of the CDR3 is TGTGCCAGCAGTCCTCCGGGGACAGTGAACACTGAAGCTTTCTTT. This chain joins TRBV27 and TRBJ1-1, with 7 bases identical to TRBD1. The V gene end was trimmed by 5 bases and the J gene end by 0 bases; junction bases not matched to a gene: 6. The CDR3 is made up of 15 amino acids. CDR1 MNHEY and CDR2 SMNVEV come from the germline V gene (reference sequence).